This paragraph reports one T cell receptor (beta chain). The antigen remains unidentified. Profiled with immunoSEQ multiplex PCR; TCRdb holds only in-frame clones, not every one. Among around 340,000 clones, over 90% were seen once, and the ten largest hold 4.5% to 7%. Time point of the sample: blood from clinic visit 5 months post-surgery; TSC patient then seizure free. V was clipped by 4 bases and J by 1 base, with 23 bases between them. This CDR3 contains 18 residues. The germline V gene has CDR1 SGDLS and CDR2 YYNGEE. This sample is drawn from a study of brain T cells in children with intractable seizures. Study outcomes and limitations: Clones missing pre-surgery may reflect undersampling of that blood sample.

The rearrangement joins TRBV9 to TRBJ1-1; D unclear. This sample comprised peripheral blood, obtained about 5 months after surgery. This receptor was identified in a boy younger than two with tuberous sclerosis and intractable seizures. CDR3 region: CASSSTPVEIKKNTEAFF. For the CDR3, the DNA is TGTGCCAGCAGCTCTACCCCGGTTGAGATAAAAAAGAACACTGAAGCTTTCTTT.